This T cell receptor (beta chain) is from a study of T cell repertoires in cytomegalovirus infection. Overall study context: CMV epitopes in the study were HLA-C-restricted (recently identified) and HLA-B-restricted (well studied). Indications came from public TCR beta signatures; they pointed to CMV infection and to a matching HLA type.

With respect to this clonotype: Its antigen is not identified.

Whole-study results and caveats: Cumulative public TCR beta family frequency identified CMV carriers with the relevant HLA. Dominant in the ex vivo response were TCR beta clonotypes restricted by HLA-C and specific for CMV.

One entry per CDR3 protein results from TCRdb running MiXCR on the reads. The sample carries about 85,000 distinct CDR3 sequences, under 55% recorded once. The CDR3 extends over 13 amino acids. With 1 base removed from V and 4 bases from J, the gap between germline ends came to 6 bases. The germline CDR1 and CDR2 sequences are SGHVS and FQNEAQ. The sequence was collected from a human donor in good health (CMV status not recorded). Some clones in this sample may be carry-over from other donors' samples. Sequenced material: CD8+ T cells from cultured PBMCs, taken from culture after CMV antigen stimulation. The chain is built from TRBV7-8 and TRBJ2-3; the D is unclear. CDR3 region: CASSLVLADTQYF. The CDR3 DNA sequence: TGTGCCAGCAGCTTAGTTCTTGCAGATACGCAGTATTTT.